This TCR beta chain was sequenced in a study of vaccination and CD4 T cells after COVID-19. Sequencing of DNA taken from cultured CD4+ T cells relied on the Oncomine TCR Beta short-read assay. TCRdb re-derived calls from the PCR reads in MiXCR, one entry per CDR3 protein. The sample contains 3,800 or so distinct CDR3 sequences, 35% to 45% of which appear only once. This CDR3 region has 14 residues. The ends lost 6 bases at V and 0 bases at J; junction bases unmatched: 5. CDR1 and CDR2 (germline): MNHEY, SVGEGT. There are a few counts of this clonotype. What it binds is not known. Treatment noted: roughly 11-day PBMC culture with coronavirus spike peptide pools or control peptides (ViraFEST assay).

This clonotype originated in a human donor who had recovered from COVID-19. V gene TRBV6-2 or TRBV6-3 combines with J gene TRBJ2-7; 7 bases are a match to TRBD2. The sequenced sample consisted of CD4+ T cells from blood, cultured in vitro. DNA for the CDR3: TGTGCCAGCAGAAAACGGGAGGTCTCCTACGAGCAGTACTTC. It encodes CASRKREVSYEQYF.